There are many counts of the clone carrying this T cell receptor beta chain. This specimen comes from a study of T-cell reconstitution after alpha-beta-depleted transplantation in children. Library preparation (for TCRbeta) was performed with unique molecular identifiers. TCRdb reprocessed the PCR reads via MiXCR and lists one record per CDR3 protein. The sample lists approximately 250,000 distinct CDR3 sequences, 9% to 10% occurring once. The CDR3 totals 13 residues. With 1 base removed from V and 8 bases from J, the gap between germline ends came to 12 bases. In germline, CDR1 is SGHDT, CDR2 YYEEEE.

Here the sequenced sample was PBMCs from the stem cell graft donor, taken from the stem cell graft. The V call is TRBV5-6, the J call TRBJ1-1; D ambiguous. The sequence derives from a human donor who donated a stem cell graft to a child with SCID. The chain's CDR3 is CASSLLTAGEAFF. The CDR3, as DNA: TGTGCCAGCAGCTTGTTGACCGCGGGAGAAGCTTTCTTT.